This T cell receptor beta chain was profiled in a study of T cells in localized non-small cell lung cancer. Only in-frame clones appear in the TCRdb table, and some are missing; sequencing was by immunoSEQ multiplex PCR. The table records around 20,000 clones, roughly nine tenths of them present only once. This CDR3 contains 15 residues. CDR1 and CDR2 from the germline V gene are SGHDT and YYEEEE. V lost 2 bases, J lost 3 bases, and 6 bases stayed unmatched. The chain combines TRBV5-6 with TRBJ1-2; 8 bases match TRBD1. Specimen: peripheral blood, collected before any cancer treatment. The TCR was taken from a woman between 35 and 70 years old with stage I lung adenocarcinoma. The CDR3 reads CASSFGTGFDYGYTF. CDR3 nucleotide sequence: TGTGCCAGCAGCTTTGGGACAGGTTTTGACTATGGCTACACCTTC.